This T cell receptor beta chain was profiled in a study of OX40 agonist ivuxolimab in advanced cancers. Autoimmune disease history or systemic immunosuppression led to patient exclusion. There are 12 residues in the CDR3. Looked up from germline, CDR1 is MNHNY and CDR2 is SVGAGI (reference sequence). V lost 6 bases and J 6 bases, leaving 9 bases between the germline ends. Sequenced by immunoSEQ multiplex PCR; TCRdb stores in-frame clones only, minus some. The sample has roughly 80,000 clones; 84% are singletons. The clonotype originates from an adult with an advanced solid tumor such as melanoma, head and neck, liver or kidney cancer. The input for sequencing was CD4+ or CD8+ T cells sorted from blood, taken in a trial of the OX40 agonist ivuxolimab. The V gene is TRBV6-6, the J gene TRBJ1-5; perhaps TRBD1 as D (5 bases). For the CDR3, the DNA is TGTGCCAGCAGCCAGGGAATTCAGCCCCAGCATTTT. Protein: CASSQGIQPQHF.